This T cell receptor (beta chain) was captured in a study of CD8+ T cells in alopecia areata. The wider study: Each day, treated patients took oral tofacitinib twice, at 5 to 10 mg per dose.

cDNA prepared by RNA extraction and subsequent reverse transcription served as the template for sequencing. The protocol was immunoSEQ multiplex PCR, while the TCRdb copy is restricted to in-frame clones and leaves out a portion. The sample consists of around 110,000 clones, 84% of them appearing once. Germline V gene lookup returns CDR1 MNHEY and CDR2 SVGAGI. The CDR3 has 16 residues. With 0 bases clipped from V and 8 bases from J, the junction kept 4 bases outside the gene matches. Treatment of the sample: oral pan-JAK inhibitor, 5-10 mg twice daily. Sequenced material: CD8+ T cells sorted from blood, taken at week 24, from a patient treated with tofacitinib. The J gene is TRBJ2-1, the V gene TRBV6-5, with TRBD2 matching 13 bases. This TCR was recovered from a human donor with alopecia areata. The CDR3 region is CASSYSGLAGSYEQFF. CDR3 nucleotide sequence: TGTGCCAGCAGTTACTCGGGACTAGCGGGGTCCTATGAGCAGTTCTTC.